This T cell receptor (beta chain) is drawn from a study of cytomegalovirus exposure and HLA in healthy donors. Amplification used 60 Vbeta primers and 13 Jbeta primers. The method was immunoSEQ multiplex PCR; TCRdb's version includes in-frame clones alone and lacks a portion of them. The sample lists approximately 190,000 clones, 85% to 90% occurring once. The CDR3 spans 16 residues. The germline V gene encodes CDR1 MRHNA and CDR2 SNTAGT. After removal of 5 bases from V and 0 bases from J, the junction contained 7 bases not matched to a gene. The sample taken for sequencing was PBMCs. The V gene is TRBV6-4, the J gene TRBJ2-1; TRBD2 agrees at 7 bases. The clonotype comes from a man aged 25 to 40 in good health and CMV-seronegative. The CDR3 DNA sequence: TGTGCCAGCAGTATGACTAGCTCCCTCTCCTACAATGAGCAGTTCTTC. Translated, it gives CASSMTSSLSYNEQFF.